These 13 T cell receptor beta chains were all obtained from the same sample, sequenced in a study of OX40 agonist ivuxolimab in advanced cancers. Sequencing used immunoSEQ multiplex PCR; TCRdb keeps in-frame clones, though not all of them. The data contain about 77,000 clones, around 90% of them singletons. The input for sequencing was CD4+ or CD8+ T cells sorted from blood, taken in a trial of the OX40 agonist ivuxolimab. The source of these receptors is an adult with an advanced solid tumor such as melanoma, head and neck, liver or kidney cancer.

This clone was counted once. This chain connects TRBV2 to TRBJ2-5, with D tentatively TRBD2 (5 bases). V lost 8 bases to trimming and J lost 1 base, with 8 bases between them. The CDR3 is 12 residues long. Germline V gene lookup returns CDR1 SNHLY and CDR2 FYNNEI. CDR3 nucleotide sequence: TGTGCCAGCCGGAGGATCCAAGAGACCCAGTACTTC. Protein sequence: CASRRIQETQYF. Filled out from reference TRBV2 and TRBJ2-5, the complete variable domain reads EPEVTQTPSHQVTQMGQEVILRCVPISNHLYFYWYRQILGQKVEFLVSFYNNEISEKSEIFDDQFSVERPDGSNFTLKIRSTKLEDSAMYFCASRRIQETQYFGPGTRLLVL.

CDR3: CASSQARGIPNEKLFF. The CDR3 coding sequence is TGTGCCAGCAGCCAGGCCCGGGGGATTCCTAATGAAAAACTGTTTTTT. V and J are TRBV11-2 and TRBJ1-4; TRBD1 is a possible D gene (5 bases). Germline CDR1 and CDR2: SGHAT and FQNNGV. The CDR3 totals 16 residues. Trimming stripped 5 bases from V and 3 bases from J, with 16 bases between.

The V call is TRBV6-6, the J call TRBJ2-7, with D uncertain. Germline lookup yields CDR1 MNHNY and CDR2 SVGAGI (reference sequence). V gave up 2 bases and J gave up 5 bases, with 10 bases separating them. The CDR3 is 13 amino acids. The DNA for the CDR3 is TGTGCCAGCAGTTACGAGAGGATCAACGAGCAGTACTTC. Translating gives CASSYERINEQYF.

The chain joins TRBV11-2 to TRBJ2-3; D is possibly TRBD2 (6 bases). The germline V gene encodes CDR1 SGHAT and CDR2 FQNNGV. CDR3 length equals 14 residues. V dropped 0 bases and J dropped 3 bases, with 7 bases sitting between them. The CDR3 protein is CASSLEGLTDTQYF. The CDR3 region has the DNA TGTGCCAGCAGCTTAGAGGGACTGACAGATACGCAGTATTTT.

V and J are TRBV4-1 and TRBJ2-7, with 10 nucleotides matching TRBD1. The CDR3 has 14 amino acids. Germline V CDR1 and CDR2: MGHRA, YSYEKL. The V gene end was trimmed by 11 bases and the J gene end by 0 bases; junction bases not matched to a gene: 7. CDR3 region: CARQRTGGSYEQYF. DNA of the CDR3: TGCGCCCGCCAGAGGACAGGGGGCTCCTACGAGCAGTACTTC.

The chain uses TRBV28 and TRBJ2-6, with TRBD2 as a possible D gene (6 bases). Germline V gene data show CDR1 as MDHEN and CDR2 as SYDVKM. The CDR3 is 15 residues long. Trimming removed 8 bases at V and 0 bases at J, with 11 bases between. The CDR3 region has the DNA TGTGCCAGCGTTGGGGGGAACTCTGGGGCCAACGTCCTGACTTTC. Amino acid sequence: CASVGGNSGANVLTF.

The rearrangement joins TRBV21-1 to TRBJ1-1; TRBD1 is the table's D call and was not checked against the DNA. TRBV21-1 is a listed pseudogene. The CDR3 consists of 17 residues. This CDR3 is CASSKGTQGAISTEAFF. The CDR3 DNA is TGTGCCAGCAGCAAAGGGACGCAGGGGGCGATTAGCACTGAAGCTTTCTTT.

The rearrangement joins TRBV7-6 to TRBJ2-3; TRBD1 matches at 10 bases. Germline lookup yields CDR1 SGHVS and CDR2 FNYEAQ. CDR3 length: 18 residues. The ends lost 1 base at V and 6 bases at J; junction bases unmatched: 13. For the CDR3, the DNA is TGTGCCAGCAGCTTAGGGGCACCGGGACAGGGGAGAAGGGATACGCAGTATTTT. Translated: CASSLGAPGQGRRDTQYF.

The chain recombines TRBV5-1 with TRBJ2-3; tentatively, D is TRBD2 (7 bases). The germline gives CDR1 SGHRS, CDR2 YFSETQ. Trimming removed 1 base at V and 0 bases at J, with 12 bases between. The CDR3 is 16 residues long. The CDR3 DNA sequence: TGCGCCAGCAGCTTGACAGGGAGGGGAAGCACAGATACGCAGTATTTT. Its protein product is CASSLTGRGSTDTQYF.

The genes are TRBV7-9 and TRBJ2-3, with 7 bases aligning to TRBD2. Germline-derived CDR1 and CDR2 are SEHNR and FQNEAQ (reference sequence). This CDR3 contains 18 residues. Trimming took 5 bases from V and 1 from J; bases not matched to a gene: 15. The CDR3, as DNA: TGTGCCAGCAGCCAAGGGAGAAGTTGGGGGGGAGGCACAGATACGCAGTATTTT. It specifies CASSQGRSWGGGTDTQYF.

CDR3 DNA sequence: TGCGCCAGCAGCCCGGAGGCAGGGACAGATACGCAGTATTTT. It translates to CASSPEAGTDTQYF. V is TRBV5-1 and J is TRBJ2-3, with D perhaps assigned TRBD1 or TRBD2 (5 bases each). The V gene's germline CDR1 is SGHRS and CDR2 YFSETQ. CDR3 size: 14 residues. V gave up 4 bases and J gave up 3 bases, with 12 bases separating them.

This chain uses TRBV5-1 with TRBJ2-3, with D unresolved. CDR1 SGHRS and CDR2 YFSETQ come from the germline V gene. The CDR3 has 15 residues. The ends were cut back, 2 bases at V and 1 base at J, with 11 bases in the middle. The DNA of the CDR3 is TGCGCCAGCAGCTTTGAGGTTTCGGGCACAGATACGCAGTATTTT. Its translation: CASSFEVSGTDTQYF.

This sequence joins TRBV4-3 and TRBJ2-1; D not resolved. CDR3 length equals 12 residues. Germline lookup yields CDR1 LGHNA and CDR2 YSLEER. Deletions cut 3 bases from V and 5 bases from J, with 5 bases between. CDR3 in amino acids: CASSQADNEQFF. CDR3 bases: TGCGCCAGCAGCCAGGCGGACAATGAGCAGTTCTTC.